Each of the 16 T cell receptor beta chains below was sequenced from the same sample in a study of PD-L1 blockade in urothelial cancer. The repertoire was sequenced with immunoSEQ multiplex PCR; TCRdb's copy has only in-frame clones and lacks some. The table lists 35,000 to 45,000 clones, approximately 90% of them singletons, with about 25% in the top ten. Time point: pretreatment peripheral blood. The sample in question was PBMCs, obtained around atezolizumab (anti-PD-L1) treatment. All receptors come from a donor at least 40 years old with urothelial cancer.

This sequence joins TRBV6-4 and TRBJ2-3, with TRBD1 matching over 10 bases. J was trimmed by 3 bases and V by 10 bases; bases with no gene match: 7. The V gene's germline CDR1 is MRHNA and CDR2 SNTAGT. This CDR3 is built from 14 residues. CDR3 bases: TGTGCCATCCAACCGGGACAGGGGACAGATACGCAGTATTTT. Translation gives CAIQPGQGTDTQYF.

In this sample, this clone turned up once. This chain links TRBV9 with TRBJ1-4; 8 nucleotides match TRBD1. J lost 3 bases, V lost 4 bases, and 5 bases had no gene match. Per the germline V gene, CDR1 is SGDLS and CDR2 is YYNGEE. There are 15 residues in the CDR3. In nucleotides, the CDR3 is TGTGCCAGCAGCCCAACAGGGGGACCTAATGAAAAACTGTTTTTT. This codes for CASSPTGGPNEKLFF.

The chain recombines TRBV28 with TRBJ2-7; 14 nucleotides align to TRBD2. The trim removed 6 bases at V and 2 bases at J, leaving 6 bases unmatched. The germline V gene encodes CDR1 MDHEN and CDR2 SYDVKM. This CDR3 is 16 amino acids long. This CDR3 is CASSPGTSGRTYEQYF. The CDR3 nucleotides read TGTGCCAGCAGCCCCGGGACTAGCGGGAGAACCTACGAGCAGTACTTC.

V and J are TRBV5-8 and TRBJ1-5, with 10 nucleotides matching TRBD1. Germline CDR1 and CDR2: SGHTS and YDEGEE. The trim removed 6 bases at V and 5 bases at J, leaving 5 bases unmatched. This CDR3 is built from 14 residues. The DNA for the CDR3 is TGTGCCAGCATCGGGACAGGGGTATATCAGCCCCAGCATTTT. It specifies CASIGTGVYQPQHF.

The chain has TRBV10-3 and TRBJ1-2; D is perhaps TRBD1 (5 bases). CDR3 size: 12 residues. Germline assignment: CDR1 ENHRY and CDR2 SYGVKD. The V and J ends lost 10 bases and 4 bases respectively, with 13 bases between them. CDR3: CATRGGIYGYTF. The DNA of the CDR3 is TGTGCCACCCGGGGGGGGATCTATGGCTACACCTTC.

The J gene is TRBJ1-4, the V gene TRBV7-9; D is ambiguous. Germline lookup yields CDR1 SEHNR and CDR2 FQNEAQ (reference sequence). The germline V and J ends were trimmed by 1 base and 3 bases, with 9 bases remaining between them. This CDR3 is 15 amino acids long. CDR3 in DNA: TGTGCCAGCAGCTTAGATTACAGCCCTAATGAAAAACTGTTTTTT. Translation gives CASSLDYSPNEKLFF.

The V call is TRBV6-4, the J call TRBJ2-2; 10 bases line up with TRBD1. This CDR3 comprises 16 residues. Germline V gene lookup returns CDR1 MRHNA and CDR2 SNTAGT. V trimming: 0 bases; J trimming: 5 bases; junction bases outside the gene matches: 3. The CDR3 sequence: CASSDSTGGRTGELFF. CDR3 DNA sequence: TGTGCCAGCAGTGACTCGACAGGGGGCCGGACCGGGGAGCTGTTTTTT.

The chain couples TRBV5-1 to TRBJ1-1; TRBD1 aligns across 8 bases. Germline values: CDR1 SGHRS, CDR2 YFSETQ. Trimming took 3 bases from V and 8 from J; bases not matched to a gene: 6. The CDR3 runs to 13 residues. The CDR3 loop is CASSSQGVREAFF. The CDR3 region has the DNA TGCGCCAGCAGCTCACAGGGGGTGAGAGAAGCTTTCTTT.

This chain uses TRBV28 with TRBJ1-5; 10 nucleotides match TRBD1. V shed 7 bases, J shed 5 bases, and the junction held 5 bases outside the gene matches. This CDR3 contains 14 residues. Germline CDR1 MDHEN, CDR2 SYDVKM. The CDR3 DNA is TGTGCCAGCAACCCGACAGGGGGCCATCAGCCCCAGCATTTT. The encoded protein is CASNPTGGHQPQHF. The full variable domain, its missing parts supplied by reference TRBV28 and TRBJ1-5, is DVKVTQSSRYLVKRTGEKVFLECVQDMDHENMFWYRQDPGLGLRLIYFSYDVKMKEKGDIPEGYSVSREKKERFSLILESASTNQTSMYLCASNPTGGHQPQHFGDGTRLSIL.

A few counts support this clone. The J gene is TRBJ2-2, the V gene TRBV30; weak D call: TRBD2 (5 bases). The V end was cut by 8 bases, the J end by 2 bases, with 21 bases between. The CDR3 has 16 residues. Germline CDR1 is GTSNPN and CDR2 is SVGIG (reference sequence). DNA for the CDR3: TGTGCCGCCAACCCCGACTACCGGACCAACACCGGGGAGCTGTTTTTT. Translation gives CAANPDYRTNTGELFF. Full variable domain (remainder filled in from reference TRBV30 and TRBJ2-2): SQTIHQWPATLVQPVGSPLSLECTVEGTSNPNLYWYRQAAGRGLQLLFYSVGIGQISSEVPQNLSASRPQDRQFILSSKKLLLSDSGFYLCAANPDYRTNTGELFFGEGSRLTVL.

This clone was counted a single time. The chain links TRBV5-4 to TRBJ2-3; TRBD2 matches at 11 bases. The CDR3 contains 17 residues. CDR1 and CDR2 from the germline V gene are SGHNT and YYREEE (reference sequence). The ends lost 3 bases at V and 2 bases at J; junction bases unmatched: 8. This CDR3 reads CASSSRLAGISTDTQYF. In DNA, the CDR3 is TGTGCCAGCAGCTCCAGACTAGCGGGGATTTCCACAGATACGCAGTATTTT.

The chain uses TRBV18 and TRBJ1-1; D may be TRBD1 (6 bases). Trimming removed 0 bases at V and 1 base at J, with 9 bases between. The CDR3 spans 15 residues. Germline V gene data show CDR1 as KGHSH and CDR2 as LQKENI. CDR3 DNA: TGTGCCAGCTCACCACCGGGACAATGGAACACTGAAGCTTTCTTT. Residues: CASSPPGQWNTEAFF.

The chain carries TRBV14 and TRBJ1-1, with 7 bases matching TRBD1. The CDR3 totals 14 residues. Germline V gene lookup returns CDR1 SGHDN and CDR2 FVKESK. V dropped 4 bases and J dropped 1; count of bases not matched to a gene: 3. CDR3 in amino acids: CASSPRQGNTEAFF. The CDR3, as DNA: TGTGCCAGCAGCCCTCGACAGGGGAACACTGAAGCTTTCTTT.

This clone has more than one count but fewer than ten. The chain joins TRBV12-5 to TRBJ2-3; 8 bases fit TRBD2. The CDR3 length is 13 residues. V dropped 6 bases and J dropped 6; count of bases not matched to a gene: 5. CDR1 and CDR2 (germline): LGHNT, FRNRAP. The CDR3 region is CASGYSGGDTQYF. The CDR3 DNA follows: TGTGCTAGTGGCTACTCGGGGGGGGATACGCAGTATTTT.

The rearrangement links TRBV30 to TRBJ2-7; 7 bases agree with TRBD2. CDR3 length: 14 residues. The germline gives CDR1 GTSNPN, CDR2 SVGIG (reference sequence). J gave up 4 bases and V 0 bases, and 6 bases lay outside the gene matches. The CDR3 here is CAWSVGGGGYEQYF. In DNA form, the CDR3 reads TGTGCCTGGAGTGTGGGGGGGGGTGGATACGAGCAGTACTTC.

V and J are TRBV18 and TRBJ1-5; D unclear. Between the trimmed V and J ends, which lost 6 bases and 2 bases, there was a span of 17 bases. Germline CDR1 KGHSH, CDR2 LQKENI. This CDR3 is built from 16 residues. The CDR3 protein is CASSSREGSGNQPQHF. CDR3 sequence (DNA): TGTGCCAGCTCCTCCCGGGAAGGGTCGGGCAATCAGCCCCAGCATTTT.